Below are 10 T cell receptor beta chains sequenced from a single sample in a study of shared clonotypes between healthy human individuals. Generated by immunoSEQ multiplex PCR, the TCRdb table keeps only in-frame clones and is missing some. Of some 500,000 clones in the sample, about 96% were seen once. Sequenced material: naive CD4+ T cells sorted from blood. Subset: CD45RA+ positively selected. The receptors derive from a woman in her thirties in good health.

The chain is built from TRBV19 and TRBJ2-7, with 14 bases fitting TRBD2. Per the germline V gene, CDR1 is LNHDA and CDR2 is SQIVND (reference sequence). V lost 5 bases, J lost 7 bases, and 13 bases stayed unmatched. The CDR3 runs 17 residues. The CDR3 spells CASSPSSGLAGDREQYF. The DNA for the CDR3 is TGTGCCAGTAGTCCTTCTTCGGGACTAGCGGGAGATCGGGAGCAGTACTTC.

V and J are TRBV25-1 and TRBJ1-2; TRBD1 aligns across 9 bases. After removal of 6 bases from V and 3 bases from J, the junction contained 11 bases not matched to a gene. There are 16 residues in the CDR3. CDR1 and CDR2 (germline): MGHDK, SYGVNS. CDR3 nucleotides: TGTGCCAGCAGGAGTGCCGAGGACAGGGGTGACTATGGCTACACCTTC. This codes for CASRSAEDRGDYGYTF.

A word on this clone: The sample contains more than one DNA sequence encoding this CDR3. This sequence joins TRBV4-1 and TRBJ1-5, with D possibly being TRBD1 (6 bases). Trimming stripped 8 bases from V and 1 base from J, with 9 bases between. In germline, CDR1 is MGHRA, CDR2 YSYEKL. The CDR3 contains 13 residues. This CDR3 reads CASQGWSNQPQHF. For the CDR3, the DNA is TGCGCCAGCCAGGGGTGGAGCAATCAGCCCCAGCATTTT.

The rearrangement uses TRBV28 and TRBJ2-7; 10 nucleotides align to TRBD1. Germline V lookup: CDR1 MDHEN, CDR2 SYDVKM. This CDR3 comprises 15 residues. The ends lost 2 bases at V and 2 bases at J; junction bases unmatched: 3. The CDR3 DNA reads as TGTGCCAGCAGTTTAAGCGGGACAGGGGCCTACGAGCAGTACTTC. This sequence encodes CASSLSGTGAYEQYF.

The rearrangement joins TRBV28 to TRBJ1-1; 8 bases are a match to TRBD1. CDR3 size: 13 residues. Germline loops: CDR1 MDHEN, CDR2 SYDVKM. V gave up 10 bases and J gave up 4 bases; unmatched junction bases: 8. As DNA, the CDR3 is TGTGCCACCAACCGGGACAGGCCCACTGAAGCTTTCTTT. This translates into CATNRDRPTEAFF.

The rearrangement joins TRBV6-6 to TRBJ1-1, with TRBD1 identical over 7 bases. The germline CDR1 and CDR2 sequences are MNHNY and SVGAGI (reference sequence). After removal of 8 bases from V and 0 bases from J, the junction contained 6 bases not matched to a gene. This CDR3 spans 14 amino acids. This chain's CDR3 is CASGTAGMNTEAFF. CDR3 in DNA: TGTGCCAGCGGGACAGCGGGCATGAACACTGAAGCTTTCTTT.

J is TRBJ2-1 and V is TRBV5-1, with a weak D call TRBD1 (6 bases). There are 16 residues in the CDR3. V shed 4 bases and J shed 1 base, with 15 bases lying between them. From germline, CDR1 is SGHRS and CDR2 YFSETQ. The CDR3 sequence: CASSHYDRYSYNEQFF. The DNA of the CDR3 is TGCGCCAGCAGCCACTATGACAGGTATTCCTACAATGAGCAGTTCTTC.

V usage is TRBV10-1 and J usage is TRBJ2-7; TRBD1 might be the D (6 bases). V was cut by 6 bases and J by 7 bases, with 22 bases left in between. The germline CDR1 and CDR2 sequences are WNHNN and SYGVQD (reference sequence). This CDR3 is 15 amino acids long. The CDR3 loop is CASSPGTTRLGEQYF. DNA of the CDR3: TGCGCCAGCAGCCCGGGGACAACTCGCCTGGGGGAGCAGTACTTC.

This chain joins TRBV29-1 and TRBJ1-1; 7 nucleotides agree with TRBD1. The germline CDR1 and CDR2 sequences are SQVTM and ANQGSEA. Trimming at V came to 6 bases and at J to 5 bases, leaving 12 bases not matched to a gene. This CDR3 spans 14 amino acids. Here the CDR3 reads CSVHGEGATTEAFF. DNA of the CDR3: TGCAGCGTACATGGGGAGGGGGCGACAACTGAAGCTTTCTTT.

This chain uses TRBV30 with TRBJ2-2; maybe TRBD1 (5 bases). This CDR3 has 17 residues. Germline CDR1 GTSNPN, CDR2 SVGIG (reference sequence). V gave up 3 bases and J gave up 7 bases, with 24 bases separating them. The CDR3 region is CAWRGPPGARDGGELFF. The DNA for the CDR3 is TGTGCCTGGAGGGGCCCCCCGGGTGCCAGGGATGGCGGGGAGCTGTTTTTT.